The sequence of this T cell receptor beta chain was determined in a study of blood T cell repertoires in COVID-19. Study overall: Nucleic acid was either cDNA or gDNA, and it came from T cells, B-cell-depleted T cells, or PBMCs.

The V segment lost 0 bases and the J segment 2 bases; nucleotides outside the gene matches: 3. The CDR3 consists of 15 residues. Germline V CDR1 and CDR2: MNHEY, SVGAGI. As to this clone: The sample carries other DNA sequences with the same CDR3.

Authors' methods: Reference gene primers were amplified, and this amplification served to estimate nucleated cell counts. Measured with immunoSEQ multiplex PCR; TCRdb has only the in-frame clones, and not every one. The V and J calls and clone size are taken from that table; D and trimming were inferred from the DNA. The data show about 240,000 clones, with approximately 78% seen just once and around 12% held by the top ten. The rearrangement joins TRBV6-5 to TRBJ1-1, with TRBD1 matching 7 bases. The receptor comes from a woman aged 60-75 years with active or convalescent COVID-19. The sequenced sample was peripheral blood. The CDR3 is CASSYSDRANTEAFF. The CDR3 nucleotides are TGTGCCAGCAGTTACTCAGACAGGGCCAACACTGAAGCTTTCTTT.